This is a list of T cell receptor beta chains from one sample in a study of cytomegalovirus exposure and HLA in healthy donors. TCRdb's table, derived via immunoSEQ multiplex PCR, lists solely in-frame clones and lacks some. This table holds about 130,000 clones, around 80% found once. Input material: PBMCs. All receptors come from a man in his forties in good health and CMV-seropositive. The CDR3 runs from the conserved cysteine through the conserved F or W. Fields, in order: clone size, V gene, J gene, CDR3 protein. Expanded clones get a size class; other rows say once, few or many, or leave the size out.

>NA|TRBV9|TRBJ1-6
CASSARKGSPLHF
>few|TRBV7-8|TRBJ2-4
CASSPQQGAAGNIQYF
>few|TRBV5-1|TRBJ2-2
CASSETAIGDTGELFF
>NA|TRBV28|TRBJ2-7
CAITRDPRYEQYF
>few|TRBV18|TRBJ1-2
CASSPGTGRYYGYTF
>NA|TRBV11-2|TRBJ2-3
CASSSWADPSTDTQYF
>NA|TRBV4-2|TRBJ2-7
CASSQMYTGVYSYEQYF
>few|TRBV5-1|TRBJ2-3
CASSSSGTGGGDTQYF
>NA|TRBV27|TRBJ2-1
CASSAVGGGLYNEQFF
>NA|TRBV19|TRBJ2-2
CAVITEGGELFF
>NA|TRBV28|TRBJ2-2
CASSPLAGNTGELFF
>once|TRBV28|TRBJ2-7
CASSFTGEQYF
>NA|TRBV19|TRBJ1-2
CASTDRGASYGYTF
>NA|TRBV9|TRBJ2-2
CASSVDGGGSTGELFF
>NA|TRBV19|TRBJ2-1
CASSIQRTGGFNEQFF
>once|TRBV5-4|TRBJ2-1
CASSGWTRRSANEQFF
>NA|TRBV6-5|TRBJ2-2
CASSINRNTGELFF
>NA|TRBV19|TRBJ1-4
CASSIVYATNEKLFF
>NA|TRBV14|NA
CASSRRDKAYEQYF
>NA|TRBV7-6|TRBJ2-7
CASSSPNWTSGPLGLHF
>once|TRBV5-6|TRBJ1-1
CASSLRVRLPEAFF
>NA|TRBV5-1|TRBJ1-3
CASSRTWDTSSGNTIYF
>NA|TRBV10-3|TRBJ2-7
CAISLAGASYEQYF
>NA|TRBV7-9|TRBJ2-3
CASSLFSGNRQYF
>NA|TRBV6-1|NA
CAAPGTGAYEQYF
>NA|TRBV7-3|TRBJ2-1
CASSSLTGDHPWFF
>NA|TRBV20-1|TRBJ1-1
CSAIWTVEAFF
>NA|TRBV10-2|TRBJ2-3
CASNGGRAADTQYF
>NA|TRBV6-5|TRBJ2-7
CASLREGVGEQYF
>NA|TRBV29-1|TRBJ2-1
CSVAGLAGGYNEQFF
>few|TRBV19|TRBJ2-7
CASSPRKREGLVSYEQYF
>NA|TRBV7-2|TRBJ2-3
CASSSRTSGSTDTQYF
>NA|TRBV5-4|TRBJ2-7
CASSEPSGRPYEQYF
>NA|TRBV5-6|TRBJ2-7
CASSFTGAGEQYF
>NA|TRBV6-5|TRBJ1-5
CASSSRREGNQPQHF
>NA|TRBV18|TRBJ1-1
CASALGPGGTEAFF
>NA|TRBV5-1|TRBJ2-3
CASSLNGGRGTDTQYF
>NA|TRBV6-5|TRBJ1-2
CASSTTDRDGGYTF
>NA|TRBV2|TRBJ2-1
CASSIPTSAYNEQFF
>NA|TRBV28|TRBJ2-7
CASSLLGGGQGRHEQYF
>NA|TRBV4-1|TRBJ2-3
CASSHDRGADTQYF
>NA|TRBV19|TRBJ2-3
CASSIQGKGSQYF
>NA|TRBV7-6|TRBJ2-4
CASSRGPLGNIQYF
>NA|TRBV30|TRBJ1-6
CAGVPGNNSPLHF
>NA|TRBV5-1|TRBJ2-7
CASSLLGGTYEQYF
>NA|TRBV4-1|TRBJ2-5
CASSPRRRAIETQYF
>NA|TRBV2|TRBJ2-2
CASSDERNTGELFF
>NA|TRBV5-6|TRBJ1-1
CASSPGVGAFF
>NA|TRBV19|TRBJ2-1
CASSERTGTYNEQFF
>NA|TRBV6-1|TRBJ2-5
CASRKPGTGEETQYF
>NA|TRBV5-1|TRBJ1-1
CASRISGNTEAFF